This T cell receptor beta chain was sequenced for a study of regulatory T cells in long-lasting Graves disease. Through Arm-PCR of CDR3 regions and iRepertoire HTBI primers, TCR beta libraries were built. TCRdb processed the multiplex PCR reads anew with MiXCR; each CDR3 protein has one entry. The repertoire holds approximately 470,000 distinct CDR3 sequences, about 16% seen once, with 9% to 15% in the top ten. V was shortened by 1 base and J by 0 bases, with 10 bases between the two germline ends. Germline assignment: CDR1 MNHEY and CDR2 SVGEGT. CDR3 size: 15 residues. Regarding time point: newly diagnosed GD, antithyroid drugs for less than 3 months. RNA extracted from PBMCs served as the sequencing template. These data are also associated with another study on T cells in Graves' hyperthyroidism and ophthalmopathy. That paper adds: Expanded thyroid clonotypes (above 0.001) were mostly also found in blood.

The receptor was isolated from a man aged 35-49 years with Graves disease. The rearrangement links TRBV6-2 or TRBV6-3 to TRBJ2-7; D gene unclear. Sample: peripheral blood mononuclear cells (PBMCs), taken at new diagnosis, from a patient treated with antithyroid drugs. DNA of the CDR3: TGTGCCAGCAGTTACTACCCGGGCAGCTCCTACGAGCAGTACTTC. It translates to CASSYYPGSSYEQYF.